The next 26 T cell receptor beta chains were all read from a single sample in a study of blood T cells in healthy people across ages. The second PCR ran roughly 7 to 11 cycles with a sample-barcoded 5' primer and J-beta primers. TCRdb re-called the 5' RACE reads through MiXCR, storing one row per CDR3 protein. Of some 1.8 million distinct CDR3 sequences in the sample, 39% are singletons; the top ten hold 20% to 25%. Sample: blood. The receptors come from a human donor in good health.

The V and J genes are TRBV7-8 and TRBJ2-3; TRBD2 might be the D (5 bases). V was clipped by 3 bases and J by 2 bases, with 12 bases between them. Germline-derived CDR1 and CDR2 are SGHVS and FQNEAQ. This CDR3 is 15 amino acids long. The CDR3 region is CASSLPPGVTDTQYF. The CDR3 nucleotides read TGTGCCAGCAGCTTGCCTCCCGGGGTCACAGATACGCAGTATTTT.

This clonotype has more than one count but fewer than ten. The gene calls are TRBV12-3 or TRBV12-4 and TRBJ1-4, with D perhaps TRBD1 (5 bases). This CDR3 has 12 amino acids. V was shortened by 6 bases and J by 8 bases, with 10 bases between the two germline ends. CDR3: CASRGDPEKLFF. In nucleotides, the CDR3 is TGTGCCAGCAGGGGGGACCCAGAAAAACTGTTTTTT.

The DNA for the CDR3 is TGTGCCAGCTACAGGGCCAGAGAGTACTTC. Its protein product is CASYRAREYF. The chain uses TRBV12-3 or TRBV12-4 and TRBJ2-5; D is possibly TRBD1 (6 bases). The length of the CDR3 is 10 residues. V lost 8 bases and J lost 12, with 13 bases in between.

The genes are TRBV20-1 and TRBJ2-1; D is ambiguous. This CDR3 is built from 15 residues. CDR1 DFQATT and CDR2 SNEGSKA come from the germline V gene (reference sequence). V lost 3 bases and J 4 bases, leaving 16 bases between the germline ends. CDR3 nucleotides: TGCAGTGCTAGGCTATTCGCGCGGCTTTACAATGAGCAGTTCTTC. Translating it yields CSARLFARLYNEQFF.

V is TRBV10-3 and J is TRBJ2-7; D is ambiguous. The CDR3 loop spans 13 amino acids. V gave up 6 bases and J gave up 2 bases, with 11 bases separating them. Germline V gene data show CDR1 as ENHRY and CDR2 as SYGVKD. CDR3 residues: CAIREPSPYEQYF. The DNA of the CDR3 is TGTGCCATCAGAGAGCCGAGTCCCTACGAGCAGTACTTC.

This clonotype was detected only a few times. The chain has TRBV5-1 and TRBJ2-7; 7 bases are a match to TRBD1. From germline, CDR1 is SGHRS and CDR2 YFSETQ. The CDR3 extends over 14 amino acids. The ends lost 4 bases at V and 2 bases at J; junction bases unmatched: 6. This CDR3 is CASSMGQSTYEQYF. DNA for the CDR3: TGCGCCAGCAGCATGGGACAGTCAACCTACGAGCAGTACTTC.

This clonotype turned up a few times. The chain is built from TRBV7-6 and TRBJ1-1, with TRBD1 identical over 8 bases. The ends lost 5 bases at V and 4 bases at J; junction bases unmatched: 9. Germline lookup yields CDR1 SGHVS and CDR2 FNYEAQ. The CDR3 spans 15 residues. Here the CDR3 DNA reads TGTGCCAGCAGCGCCCTGACAGGGGTGGTCACTGAAGCTTTCTTT. Translated: CASSALTGVVTEAFF.

The chain employs TRBV13 and TRBJ2-5; the D gene could be TRBD1 or TRBD2 (5 bases each). The germline V gene encodes CDR1 PRHDT and CDR2 FYEKMQ (reference sequence). The CDR3 has 15 amino acids. Deletions cut 8 bases from V and 5 bases from J, with 21 bases between. CDR3 region: CASSNRDGGSETQYF. The DNA of the CDR3 is TGTGCCAGCTCTAACCGGGACGGAGGCAGCGAGACCCAGTACTTC.

The chain combines TRBV7-2 with TRBJ2-3; 9 positions agree with TRBD2. V shed 8 bases, J shed 3 bases, and the junction held 9 bases outside the gene matches. Germline CDR1 reads SGHTA; CDR2 reads FQGNSA. The CDR3 runs 15 residues. The chain's CDR3 is CASGSWTSVTDTQYF. The DNA of the CDR3 is TGTGCCAGCGGATCCTGGACTAGCGTAACAGATACGCAGTATTTT.

J is TRBJ2-1 and V is TRBV30, with 8 bases that match TRBD2. J lost 10 bases, V lost 3 bases, and 11 bases had no gene match. This CDR3 spans 14 amino acids. The germline CDR1 and CDR2 sequences are GTSNPN and SVGIG (reference sequence). The CDR3 DNA reads as TGTGCCTGGAGCCCGGGGGGGGCCATAACGGAGCAGTTCTTC. Protein sequence: CAWSPGGAITEQFF.

Of note for this clonotype: Germline is not matched at one junction end, which may reflect a read error. The chain employs TRBV29-1 and TRBJ1-2; tentatively, D is TRBD1 (6 bases). The CDR3 sequence is 16 residues long. Germline loops: CDR1 SQVTM, CDR2 ANQGSEA. The CDR3 reads CSVEGYLGGSDYGYTF. The CDR3 coding sequence is TGCAGCGTTGAAGGCTATCTCGGGGGCTCGGACTACGGCTACACCTTC.

This clonotype has more than one count but fewer than ten. The junction departs from the called germline gene at one end, perhaps through a read error. The J gene is TRBJ2-7, the V gene TRBV12-3 or TRBV12-4, with 7 bases that match TRBD2. CDR3 size: 16 residues. CDR3 bases: TGTGTCAGCGGGGCAGGGACCGAGTGGGTTAAGGGCGAGCAGTACTTC. Protein: CVSGAGTEWVKGEQYF.

CDR3 nucleotides: TGTGCCAGTCTAAGCGGGGGAACAGATACGCAGTATTTT. Translating gives CASLSGGTDTQYF. V and J are TRBV6-5 and TRBJ2-3, with 8 bases lining up with TRBD2. The CDR3 has 13 residues. Germline V CDR1 and CDR2: MNHEY, SVGAGI. V lost 9 bases, J lost 3 bases, and 5 bases stayed unmatched.

This sequence joins TRBV5-6 and TRBJ1-2; TRBD1 might be the D (5 bases). This CDR3 comprises 15 residues. Trimming stripped 0 bases from V and 3 bases from J, with 12 bases between. Looked up from germline, CDR1 is SGHDT and CDR2 is YYEEEE. CDR3 DNA: TGTGCCAGCAGCTTGGAGGCAGGGACGTACTATGGCTACACCTTC. Translating gives CASSLEAGTYYGYTF.

This clonotype was found once. The CDR3 sequence: CASRRTSGSTGELFF. In DNA, the CDR3 is TGTGCCAGCAGACGGACTAGCGGGAGCACCGGGGAGCTGTTTTTT. This chain joins TRBV2 and TRBJ2-2; 13 nucleotides match TRBD2. CDR1 and CDR2 (germline): SNHLY, FYNNEI. The CDR3 extends over 15 amino acids. After removal of 6 bases from V and 4 bases from J, the junction contained 2 bases not matched to a gene. Together with reference TRBV2 and TRBJ2-2, the CDR3 gives the full variable domain: EPEVTQTPSHQVTQMGQEVILRCVPISNHLYFYWYRQILGQKVEFLVSFYNNEISEKSEIFDDQFSVERPDGSNFTLKIRSTKLEDSAMYFCASRRTSGSTGELFFGEGSRLTVL.

The V and J genes are TRBV12-3 or TRBV12-4 and TRBJ1-6; D might be TRBD1 (6 bases). CDR3 length: 13 residues. V dropped 7 bases and J dropped 15 bases, with 19 bases sitting between them. The CDR3 reads CASKSLTGEILHF. The CDR3 DNA sequence: TGTGCCAGCAAATCTCTGACAGGCGAAATCCTCCACTTT.

The chain recombines TRBV19 with TRBJ2-3, with D perhaps matching TRBD1 (6 bases). Germline V gene sequence: CDR1 LNHDA, CDR2 SQIVND (reference sequence). The CDR3 is made up of 16 amino acids. V lost 4 bases and J 3 bases, leaving 17 bases between the germline ends. The CDR3 nucleotides are TGTGCCAGTAGTACGTACAGGGTGAGCGGTACAGATACGCAGTATTTT. The encoded protein is CASSTYRVSGTDTQYF.

This clonotype was recorded once. CDR3 in amino acids: CASSAPGGGRGYTF. The CDR3 region has the DNA TGTGCCAGCAGCGCACCAGGGGGAGGACGTGGCTACACCTTC. The chain links TRBV9 to TRBJ1-2; 7 positions agree with TRBD1. In germline, CDR1 is SGDLS, CDR2 YYNGEE. CDR3 length: 14 residues. The ends lost 3 bases at V and 7 bases at J; junction bases unmatched: 9.

The V and J genes are TRBV2 and TRBJ2-7; D call uncertain. Per germline, CDR1 SNHLY and CDR2 FYNNEI. Trimming stripped 7 bases from V and 5 bases from J, with 12 bases between. The length of the CDR3 is 12 residues. CDR3 residues: CASNPDLNEQYF. CDR3 DNA sequence: TGTGCCAGCAACCCCGACTTGAACGAGCAGTACTTC.

The chain has TRBV20-1 and TRBJ1-2, with D hard to call. CDR1 is DFQATT, CDR2 SNEGSKA, per germline (reference sequence). V was trimmed by 3 bases and J by 8 bases, leaving 10 bases between them. The CDR3 is 11 residues long. The CDR3 DNA is TGCAGTGCTAGCCCCTACGAGGGCTACACCTTC. It specifies CSASPYEGYTF.

This clonotype was seen a few times. The chain links TRBV15 to TRBJ2-1, with TRBD1 as a possible D gene (6 bases). The length of the CDR3 is 15 residues. V lost 2 bases and J 3 bases, leaving 11 bases between the germline ends. CDR1 is LNHNV, CDR2 YYDKDF, per germline (reference sequence). Written as DNA, the CDR3 is TGTGCCACCAGCAGATCGGACAGCTTCTACAATGAGCAGTTCTTC. Residues: CATSRSDSFYNEQFF. The variable domain in full, completed from reference TRBV15 and TRBJ2-1, reads DAMVIQNPRYQVTQFGKPVTLSCSQTLNHNVMYWYQQKSSQAPKLLFHYYDKDFNNEADTPDNFQSRRPNTSFCFLDIRSPGLGDTAMYLCATSRSDSFYNEQFFGPGTRLTVL.

V gene TRBV20-1 combines with J gene TRBJ2-1, with D unresolved. The CDR3 runs to 12 residues. Germline V gene data show CDR1 as DFQATT and CDR2 as SNEGSKA (reference sequence). The CDR3: CRVELTDGEQFF. The CDR3 nucleotides read TGCAGGGTGGAGTTGACCGACGGTGAGCAGTTCTTC.

This clonotype appeared a few times. The chain couples TRBV4-3 to TRBJ1-5, with D perhaps matching TRBD1 (6 bases). V lost 4 bases to trimming and J lost 7 bases, with 17 bases between them. Per the germline V gene, CDR1 is LGHNA and CDR2 is YSLEER. The CDR3 totals 15 residues. CDR3 sequence reads: CASSPTMEGGQPQHF. CDR3 in DNA: TGCGCCAGCAGCCCCACTATGGAGGGGGGACAGCCCCAGCATTTT.

This clonotype was observed a handful of times. CDR3: CASSPEQAEKLFF. CDR3 sequence (DNA): TGTGCCAGCAGCCCCGAGCAGGCCGAAAAACTGTTTTTT. The rearrangement uses TRBV11-1 and TRBJ1-4, with no clear D. CDR3 length: 13 residues. Germline CDR1 is SGHAT and CDR2 is FQDESV (reference sequence). The V end lost 5 bases, the J end lost 8 bases, and 12 bases lay between the germline ends.

The J gene is TRBJ1-5, the V gene TRBV12-3 or TRBV12-4; the match to TRBD1 covers 8 bases. Losses at the gene ends were 5 bases for V and 4 bases for J; bases not matched to a gene: 7. The CDR3 consists of 15 residues. Written as DNA, the CDR3 is TGTGCCAGCAGTCCCGACAGGGGAAGGAATCAGCCCCAGCATTTT. It translates to CASSPDRGRNQPQHF.

The chain joins TRBV13 to TRBJ1-1; the match to TRBD1 covers 8 bases. Germline values: CDR1 PRHDT, CDR2 FYEKMQ (reference sequence). The junction had 11 bases not matched to a gene; V was cut back by 5 bases and J by 0 bases. This CDR3 spans 17 amino acids. DNA for the CDR3: TGTGCCAGCAGCCCCCAGGGGGCGCTGGGTATGAACACTGAAGCTTTCTTT. Translating gives CASSPQGALGMNTEAFF.